The rows below give T cell receptor beta chains drawn from one sample of a study of molecular identifiers for immune sequencing clone quantification. TCRdb used MiXCR to reprocess the PCR reads, holding one entry per CDR3 protein. The top ten hold 0.7% to 0.95% of the sample, which has some 580,000 distinct CDR3 sequences, 25% seen once. The sequenced sample consisted of naive CD8+ T cells from blood, with Jurkat cell RNA spiked in. Every receptor here comes from a human donor in good health. Some libraries in this study had Jurkat cell RNA spiked in. CDR3s include the opening cysteine and the closing phenylalanine or tryptophan. The order of the fields is V gene, J gene, clone size, D gene, CDR3 protein, CDR3 DNA. The D gene is left open where the match is weak. Clone size, where shown, is once, few, many, or a class for clones that have expanded.

>TRBV6-2/TRBV6-3|TRBJ1-6|many|NA
CASSGDRNSYNSPLHF
TGTGCCAGCAGTGGCGACAGGAACTCCTATAATTCACCCCTCCACTTT
>TRBV10-3|TRBJ2-7|many|NA
CAISESVYEQYF
TGTGCCATCAGTGAGTCCGTCTACGAGCAGTACTTC
>TRBV7-6|TRBJ2-3|many|NA
CASSLDLPDTQYF
TGTGCCAGCAGCTTAGATCTGCCAGATACGCAGTATTTT
>TRBV28|TRBJ1-3|NA|NA
CASSHLDRASGNTIYF
TGTGCCAGCTCCCACCTGGACAGAGCCTCTGGAAACACCATATATTTT
>TRBV12-3/TRBV12-4|TRBJ1-5|NA|NA
CASSLGQFGKQPQHF
TGTGCCAGCAGTTTAGGGCAGTTTGGCAAACAGCCCCAGCATTTT
>TRBV4-2|TRBJ1-1|few|NA
CASSQDLGLDTEAFF
TGTGCCAGCAGCCAAGATTTAGGTTTGGACACTGAAGCTTTCTTT
>TRBV20-1|TRBJ2-1|NA|TRBD2
CSARELADYNEQFF
TGCAGTGCGAGAGAACTAGCGGACTACAATGAGCAGTTCTTC
>TRBV30|TRBJ2-7|few|TRBD1
CAWNRGQGGEQYF
TGTGCCTGGAACCGCGGACAGGGCGGGGAGCAGTACTTC
>TRBV20-1|TRBJ1-4|many|NA
CSARDQGRVVEKLFF
TGCAGTGCTAGAGATCAGGGCAGGGTGGTCGAAAAACTGTTTTTT
>TRBV19|TRBJ1-2|few|TRBD1
CASTWTGVNYGYTF
TGTGCCAGTACGTGGACAGGGGTTAACTATGGCTACACCTTC
>TRBV27|TRBJ2-5|few|NA
CASSFRGPETQYF
TGTGCCAGCAGTTTTAGGGGACCGGAGACCCAGTACTTC
>TRBV28|TRBJ2-7|few|TRBD2
CASTDSGTSSSYEQYF
TGTGCCAGCACCGATTCCGGGACTAGCAGTTCCTACGAGCAGTACTTC
>TRBV4-1|TRBJ1-3|many|NA
CASSQVPGPRNSGNTIYF
TGCGCCAGCAGCCAAGTCCCGGGACCGAGAAACTCTGGAAACACCATATATTTT
>TRBV19|TRBJ2-1|few|NA
CASSQGRGAYNEQFF
TGTGCCAGTAGCCAGGGGCGCGGGGCCTACAATGAGCAGTTCTTC
>TRBV28|TRBJ2-2|many|NA
CATGARTVLYTGELFF
TGTGCCACCGGCGCCCGGACAGTCCTCTACACCGGGGAGCTGTTTTTT
>TRBV5-4|TRBJ1-1|many|NA
CASSFGTAEAFF
TGTGCCAGCAGCTTCGGCACAGCTGAAGCTTTCTTT
>TRBV5-1|TRBJ2-2|few|TRBD2
CASSLASGAGELFF
TGCGCCAGCAGCTTGGCTAGCGGGGCCGGGGAGCTGTTTTTT
>TRBV9|TRBJ1-1|few|NA
CASSPGIRGTSPNTEAFF
TGTGCCAGCAGCCCTGGAATTAGGGGGACTTCCCCCAACACTGAAGCTTTCTTT
>TRBV4-1|TRBJ1-4|NA|NA
CASSQGRGIGQKLFF
TGCGCCAGCAGCCAAGGTCGGGGGATCGGTCAAAAACTGTTTTTT
>TRBV6-5|TRBJ2-3|few|TRBD2
CASSYQAGGGTDTQYF
TGTGCCAGCAGTTACCAAGCGGGGGGGGGCACAGATACGCAGTATTTT
>TRBV27|TRBJ2-6|many|NA
CASSLISPSGANVLTF
TGTGCCAGCAGTTTAATCTCGCCCTCTGGGGCCAACGTCCTGACTTTC
>TRBV7-8|TRBJ2-7|NA|NA
CASIDHYTPSYEQYF
TGTGCCAGCATCGACCACTACACACCAAGCTACGAGCAGTACTTC
>TRBV20-1|TRBJ2-2|few|NA
CSASLAGELFF
TGCAGTGCTAGTTTAGCGGGGGAGCTGTTTTTT
>TRBV28|TRBJ2-7|many|NA
CASSFPTDAYEQYF
TGTGCCAGCAGTTTTCCGACAGACGCCTACGAGCAGTACTTC
>TRBV20-1|TRBJ1-1|many|NA
CSARISPGGLTEAFF
TGCAGTGCTAGGATATCGCCCGGGGGGCTCACTGAAGCTTTCTTT
>TRBV28|TRBJ1-5|many|NA
CASSLGDTYSNQPQHF
TGTGCCAGCAGTTTAGGGGACACATATAGCAATCAGCCCCAGCATTTT
>TRBV12-3/TRBV12-4|TRBJ1-5|many|NA
CASSLVDTNQPQHF
TGTGCCAGCAGTTTAGTAGACACCAATCAGCCCCAGCATTTT
>TRBV11-2|TRBJ2-1|many|NA
CASSLDPNYNEQFF
TGTGCCAGCAGCTTAGATCCGAACTACAATGAGCAGTTCTTC
>TRBV7-9|TRBJ1-2|few|TRBD1
CASSLASADRAYGYTF
TGTGCCAGCAGCTTAGCCTCCGCGGACAGGGCGTATGGCTACACCTTC
>TRBV11-2|TRBJ2-1|few|TRBD2
CASSLTSASSYNEQFF
TGTGCCAGCAGCTTAACTAGCGCGAGCTCCTACAATGAGCAGTTCTTC
>TRBV19|TRBJ1-6|few|TRBD1
CAASSITTGGFSPLHF
TGTGCCGCCAGTAGTATAACGACAGGGGGCTTTTCACCCCTCCACTTT
>TRBV4-1|TRBJ2-7|many|TRBD1
CASSQKTGGVYEQYF
TGCGCCAGCAGCCAAAAGACAGGGGGTGTCTACGAGCAGTACTTC
>TRBV7-2|TRBJ2-7|NA|TRBD2
CASSLVTSGRSYEQYF
TGTGCCAGCAGCTTAGTAACTAGCGGGCGCTCCTACGAGCAGTACTTC
>TRBV13|TRBJ2-2|NA|NA
CASTATGELFF
TGTGCCAGCACAGCCACCGGGGAGCTGTTTTTT
>TRBV28|TRBJ1-5|few|NA
CASSLRTASNQPQHF
TGTGCCAGCAGTCTAAGGACAGCTAGCAATCAGCCCCAGCATTTT
>TRBV27|TRBJ2-3|NA|NA
CASSLSFDGLGDTQYF
TGTGCCAGCAGTCTCTCCTTTGACGGTTTAGGTGATACGCAGTATTTT
>TRBV7-9|TRBJ2-5|many|NA
CASRLPLGETQYF
TGTGCCAGCAGACTCCCACTAGGAGAGACCCAGTACTTC
>TRBV7-3|TRBJ2-2|few|NA
CASSLTRADPLTGELFF
TGTGCCAGCAGCTTAACGCGGGCTGATCCCTTGACCGGGGAGCTGTTTTTT
>TRBV6-5|TRBJ2-7|NA|NA
CASSYLAGTLEQYF
TGTGCCAGCAGTTACTTGGCGGGTACCCTCGAGCAGTACTTC
>TRBV3-1|TRBJ2-5|NA|TRBD2
CASSPIVDLAGVGQETQYF
TGTGCCAGCAGCCCAATAGTGGATTTGGCGGGAGTAGGCCAAGAGACCCAGTACTTC
>TRBV29-1|TRBJ2-5|NA|NA
CSVDFGSQETQYF
TGCAGCGTTGATTTTGGCAGCCAAGAGACCCAGTACTTC
>TRBV5-1|TRBJ1-1|many|NA
CASSLQGYTEAFF
TGCGCCAGCAGTTTACAGGGATACACTGAAGCTTTCTTT
>TRBV7-9|TRBJ2-7|many|TRBD2
CASSHIERGGHEQYF
TGTGCCAGCAGCCACATTGAGCGGGGGGGCCACGAGCAGTACTTC
>TRBV14|TRBJ2-3|many|NA
CASSQEIGGTDTQYF
TGTGCCAGCAGCCAAGAGATTGGAGGCACAGATACGCAGTATTTT
>TRBV12-3/TRBV12-4|TRBJ2-1|NA|NA
CASSFARNEQFF
TGTGCCAGCAGTTTCGCCAGAAATGAGCAGTTCTTC
>TRBV27|TRBJ1-1|once|NA
CASSYGNDRTEAFF
TGTGCCAGCAGTTATGGGAACGATCGGACTGAAGCTTTCTTT
>TRBV5-6|TRBJ1-4|many|TRBD1
CASSLAGTANEKLFF
TGTGCCAGCAGCTTGGCCGGGACAGCTAATGAAAAACTGTTTTTT
>TRBV29-1|TRBJ1-1|many|NA
CSASDWRESTEAFF
TGCAGCGCTTCTGATTGGAGGGAGAGCACTGAAGCTTTCTTT
>TRBV7-6|TRBJ2-1|few|NA
CASSPLATSYNEQFF
TGTGCCAGCAGCCCACTAGCAACCTCCTACAATGAGCAGTTCTTC
>TRBV5-5|TRBJ1-1|many|NA
CASSSDLITEAFF
TGTGCCAGCAGCTCGGACCTTATCACTGAAGCTTTCTTT
>TRBV28|TRBJ2-2|many|TRBD2
CASSVSGGSIDGELFF
TGTGCCAGCAGTGTATCTGGCGGGAGTATCGACGGGGAGCTGTTTTTT
>TRBV10-3|TRBJ1-1|few|NA
CAISEPGGIPEAFF
TGTGCCATCAGTGAGCCCGGGGGAATCCCTGAAGCTTTCTTT
>TRBV11-2|TRBJ2-1|many|NA
CASSHPDSSSYNEQFF
TGTGCCAGCAGCCACCCGGACAGTTCCTCCTACAATGAGCAGTTCTTC
>TRBV6-2/TRBV6-3|TRBJ2-7|many|TRBD2
CASNEEWRGSYEQYF
TGTGCCAGCAACGAAGAGTGGCGGGGGAGCTACGAGCAGTACTTC
>TRBV27|TRBJ1-5|many|TRBD1
CASSLSYGQGTQPQHF
TGTGCCAGCAGTTTATCTTATGGACAGGGGACCCAGCCCCAGCATTTT
>TRBV4-3|TRBJ2-1|few|NA
CASSQDRVDSYNEQFF
TGCGCCAGCAGCCAAGATAGGGTAGACAGTTACAATGAGCAGTTCTTC
>TRBV19|TRBJ1-1|NA|NA
CASIGHPEAFF
TGTGCCAGTATAGGACATCCTGAAGCTTTCTTT
>TRBV4-3|TRBJ2-7|NA|NA
CASSQDRIYEQYF
TGCGCGAGCAGCCAAGATCGGATATACGAGCAGTACTTC
>TRBV7-2|TRBJ2-7|many|NA
CASSPTSPLGWQYF
TGTGCCAGCAGCCCGACGTCTCCATTAGGATGGCAGTACTTC
>TRBV15|TRBJ2-1|NA|NA
CATSTGVGDEQFF
TGTGCCACCAGCACAGGGGTAGGAGATGAGCAGTTCTTC